The 5 T cell receptor beta chains reported below all come from one sample, sequenced in a study of blood T cells in healthy people across ages. It was with a sample-barcoded 5' primer and a J-beta primer mix that a second PCR of about 6 to 12 cycles was run. TCRdb itself ran the 5' RACE reads through MiXCR, one entry per CDR3 protein. The repertoire includes about a million distinct CDR3 sequences, around 54% of them detected once, and about 21% sits in the top ten. Source material: blood. The receptors were sampled from a woman aged 55-75 years in good health.

This clonotype was found many times. The gene calls are TRBV15 and TRBJ2-7; 13 bases map to TRBD2. Germline lookup yields CDR1 LNHNV and CDR2 YYDKDF (reference sequence). This CDR3 contains 15 residues. Trimming at V came to 2 bases and at J to 6 bases, leaving 4 bases not matched to a gene. This CDR3 is CATSRRTSGSPEQYF. In nucleotides, the CDR3 is TGTGCCACCAGCAGACGGACTAGCGGGAGTCCCGAGCAGTACTTC.

This chain uses TRBV20-1 with TRBJ2-5; D is ambiguous. Germline values: CDR1 DFQATT, CDR2 SNEGSKA (reference sequence). Trimming removed 3 bases at V and 1 base at J, with 9 bases between. The CDR3 runs to 13 residues. The DNA for the CDR3 is TGCAGTGCTAGTTGGGTCAGCCAAGAGACCCAGTACTTC. This encodes CSASWVSQETQYF.

The chain has TRBV7-9 and TRBJ2-7; D perhaps matches TRBD1 (6 bases). The CDR3 has 15 residues. Germline lookup yields CDR1 SEHNR and CDR2 FQNEAQ (reference sequence). Trimming stripped 5 bases from V and 6 bases from J, with 20 bases between. The CDR3 region is CASSGAGEKSGEQYF. DNA of the CDR3: TGTGCCAGCAGCGGGGCAGGGGAGAAGTCGGGCGAGCAGTACTTC.

This clonotype was observed a few times. The V and J genes are TRBV2 and TRBJ1-2, with 9 bases aligning to TRBD1. Trimming at V came to 6 bases and at J to 2 bases, leaving 10 bases not matched to a gene. The V gene's germline CDR1 is SNHLY and CDR2 FYNNEI. CDR3 length: 16 residues. The CDR3 spells CASSLTRGQGNYGYTF. The CDR3 DNA reads as TGTGCCAGCAGCCTAACGAGGGGACAGGGAAACTATGGCTACACCTTC.

The rearrangement links TRBV12-3 or TRBV12-4 to TRBJ1-1; the D is unclear. Trimming stripped 2 bases from V and 7 bases from J, with 8 bases between. This CDR3 spans 12 amino acids. CDR3 residues: CASSLSRVEAFF. The CDR3 DNA reads TGTGCCAGCAGTTTATCCCGCGTTGAAGCTTTCTTT.